The 14 T cell receptor beta chains in this list originate from one sample, sequenced in a study of metastatic and nonmetastatic thyroid tumors. Through MiXCR, TCRdb re-clonotyped the PCR reads. This table holds 91,000 or so clones, roughly 13% found once. No patient received treatment before thyroid surgery. The sample comprised blood. These receptors came from a female donor with papillary thyroid cancer or a benign thyroid nodule (not recorded which). Some clones in this sample may be carry-over from other donors' samples.

For this clone: Being one base from a much bigger clone, this may be a read error. The genes are TRBV20-1 and TRBJ2-1; no clear D gene. Trimming removed 1 base from V and 1 base from J, with 5 bases in between. Germline CDR1 and CDR2: DFQATT and SNEGSKA (reference sequence). The CDR3 has 13 amino acids. This chain's CDR3 is CSARVRSYNEQFF. For the CDR3, the DNA is TGCAGTGCTAGAGTAAGGTCCTACAATGAGCAGTTCTTC.

This clone showed up just a few times. A much bigger clone sits one base away, suggesting this may be a read error. The genes are TRBV27 and TRBJ1-5, with a possible D match to TRBD1 (5 bases). The CDR3 runs to 13 residues. The germline V and J ends were trimmed by 3 bases and 4 bases, with 7 bases remaining between them. CDR1 and CDR2 (germline): MNHEY, SMNVEV (reference sequence). CDR3 nucleotide sequence: TGTGCCAGCAGTTTTCAGGGAAATCAGCCCCAGCATTTT. It is translated as CASSFQGNQPQHF.

This clone has at least ten counts. The genes are TRBV7-2 and TRBJ1-1; D uncertain. Germline values: CDR1 SGHTA, CDR2 FQGNSA. V lost 5 bases and J 4 bases, leaving 11 bases between the germline ends. This CDR3 comprises 13 residues. The CDR3 DNA sequence: TGTGCCAGCAGCCCATTGTCCGGCACTGAAGCTTTCTTT. Its translation is CASSPLSGTEAFF. The full variable domain, in which reference TRBV7-2 and TRBJ1-1 provide the parts outside the CDR3, is GAGVSQSPSNKVTEKGKDVELRCDPISGHTALYWYRQSLGQGLEFLIYFQGNSAPDKSGLPSDRFSAERTGGSVSTLTIQRTQQEDSAVYLCASSPLSGTEAFFGQGTRLTVV.

This clone has a count of ten or more. This chain joins TRBV3-1 and TRBJ2-1, with a tentative D call TRBD2 (5 bases). There are 15 residues in the CDR3. The V gene lost 1 base and the J gene lost 1 base, with 8 bases spanning the gap. Germline CDR1 LGHDT, CDR2 YNNKEL (reference sequence). The CDR3 DNA reads TGTGCCAGCAGCCAAGCTTGGGAGTCCTACAATGAGCAGTTCTTC. This encodes CASSQAWESYNEQFF.

Many counts were recorded for this clone. The chain is built from TRBV5-1 and TRBJ1-1; TRBD1 aligns across 8 bases. CDR1 is SGHRS and CDR2 is YFSETQ in the germline V gene. Trimming at V came to 0 bases and at J to 0 bases, leaving 7 bases not matched to a gene. This CDR3 is 17 amino acids long. CDR3 coding DNA: TGCGCCAGCAGCTTGGGACAGGGGTGGGGGATGAACACTGAAGCTTTCTTT. This gives the protein CASSLGQGWGMNTEAFF.

In its sample, this clone was seen many times. The chain links TRBV2 to TRBJ2-7; D might be TRBD1 (6 bases). Deletions cut 8 bases from V and 2 bases from J, with 13 bases between. The CDR3 spans 13 residues. CDR1 is SNHLY and CDR2 is FYNNEI in the germline V gene. The CDR3 is CASSQGFTYEQYF. The CDR3 DNA reads TGTGCCAGCTCCCAGGGGTTCACCTACGAGCAGTACTTC.

The sample holds many counts of this clone. At one end, the junction sequence differs from germline, possibly due to a read error. This sequence joins TRBV12-3 or TRBV12-4 and TRBJ1-2, with 7 bases fitting TRBD1. The CDR3 is made up of 12 amino acids. The CDR3 is CASSFGTAPAWF. CDR3 nucleotides: TGTGCCAGCAGTTTCGGGACAGCTCCAGCATGGTTC.

This clone occurred many times. This rearrangement joins TRBV14 to TRBJ2-1, with D perhaps TRBD1 (5 bases). From germline, CDR1 is SGHDN and CDR2 FVKESK. The CDR3 is 14 amino acids. The germline V and J ends were trimmed by 1 base and 8 bases, with 12 bases remaining between them. The CDR3 protein is CASSQAGQRDEQFF. CDR3 in DNA: TGTGCCAGCAGCCAAGCCGGACAACGGGATGAGCAGTTCTTC.

Ten or more counts support this clone. V is TRBV12-3 or TRBV12-4 and J is TRBJ2-3; the D is unclear. Deletions cut 5 bases from V and 0 bases from J, with 6 bases between. This CDR3 contains 13 residues. The CDR3 DNA is TGTGCCAGCAGTCTAACTAGCACAGATACGCAGTATTTT. It yields the protein CASSLTSTDTQYF.

This chain connects TRBV11-3 to TRBJ2-1; no reliable D call. This CDR3 spans 14 amino acids. CDR1 is SGHNT, CDR2 YENEEA, per germline. Trimming cost V 7 bases and J 7 bases, with 17 bases left between them. The CDR3 DNA reads as TGTGCCAGCATCACACGGGTGGTCGGGAATGAGCAGTTCTTC. It specifies CASITRVVGNEQFF.

The chain joins TRBV29-1 to TRBJ2-1; 9 nucleotides agree with TRBD1. The germline gives CDR1 SQVTM, CDR2 ANQGSEA. V gave up 7 bases and J gave up 2 bases; unmatched junction bases: 9. This CDR3 comprises 15 residues. CDR3 protein: CSGRGDRATYNEQFF. DNA for the CDR3: TGCAGCGGCCGCGGGGACAGGGCCACCTACAATGAGCAGTTCTTC.

In this sample, this clone turned up many times. The gene calls are TRBV9 and TRBJ2-7; tentatively, D is TRBD1 (6 bases). CDR1 and CDR2 (germline): SGDLS, YYNGEE. The CDR3 length is 13 residues. V dropped 3 bases and J dropped 0 bases, with 7 bases sitting between them. The CDR3 spells CASSEDSSYEQYF. The CDR3 region has the DNA TGTGCCAGCAGCGAGGACAGCTCCTACGAGCAGTACTTC.

This chain joins TRBV5-1 and TRBJ2-4; weak D call: TRBD2 (5 bases). This CDR3 has 12 amino acids. V gave up 0 bases and J gave up 7 bases, with 5 bases separating them. Germline V CDR1 and CDR2: SGHRS, YFSETQ. The CDR3 DNA is TGCGCCAGCAGCTTGGAGCGGAACATTCAGTACTTC. It encodes CASSLERNIQYF.

This clone was seen many times. The V and J genes are TRBV28 and TRBJ2-5; tentative D call: TRBD1 (5 bases). Germline CDR1 and CDR2: MDHEN and SYDVKM. Trimming shortened V by 8 bases and J by 1 base, and 8 bases separated the two germline ends. This CDR3 region has 12 residues. Here the CDR3 reads CASGAVQETQYF. CDR3 bases: TGTGCCAGCGGGGCGGTCCAAGAGACCCAGTACTTC. Full variable domain (missing parts from reference TRBV28 and TRBJ2-5): DVKVTQSSRYLVKRTGEKVFLECVQDMDHENMFWYRQDPGLGLRLIYFSYDVKMKEKGDIPEGYSVSREKKERFSLILESASTNQTSMYLCASGAVQETQYFGPGTRLLVL.